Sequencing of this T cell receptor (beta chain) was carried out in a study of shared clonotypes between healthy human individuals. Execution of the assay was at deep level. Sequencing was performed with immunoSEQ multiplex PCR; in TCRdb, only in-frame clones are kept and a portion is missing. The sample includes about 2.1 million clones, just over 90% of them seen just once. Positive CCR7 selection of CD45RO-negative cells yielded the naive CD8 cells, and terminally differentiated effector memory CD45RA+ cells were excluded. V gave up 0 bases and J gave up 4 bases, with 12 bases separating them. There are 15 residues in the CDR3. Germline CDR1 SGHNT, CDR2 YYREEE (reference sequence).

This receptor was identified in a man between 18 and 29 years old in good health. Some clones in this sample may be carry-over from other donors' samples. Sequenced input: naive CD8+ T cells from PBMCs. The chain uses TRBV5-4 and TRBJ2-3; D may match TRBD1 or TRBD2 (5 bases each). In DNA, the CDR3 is TGTGCCAGCAGCTTGGCCGGGTGGGACGCAGATACGCAGTATTTT. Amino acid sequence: CASSLAGWDADTQYF.